This T cell receptor (beta chain) comes out of a study of identical twins. TCRdb redid the calling of the 5' RACE reads with MiXCR, one entry per CDR3 protein. This sample has hundreds of thousands of distinct CDR3 sequences, with around a sixth found just once. This CDR3 spans 15 amino acids. Trimming stripped 2 bases from V and 2 bases from J, with 11 bases between. Germline CDR1 and CDR2: SGHVS and FNYEAQ. This clonotype was counted between two and nine times. The antigen remains unidentified. Study-level points and caveats: The study reached conclusions through statistical analysis that was cross-sectional, not following the same donors.

The same specimen was also included in a second study, on T cells expressing NK-cell markers. As that report states: In a group of 5 to 7 donors, dominant NKG2C+ clonotypes represented 1.0-7.0% of CD8+ T cells. The study found these clonotypes also leading the CD3+CD56-NKG2C+ fraction in four donors.

Sequencing was performed on PBMCs. The TCR sequence derives from a woman in her late teens or twenties in good health. This chain joins TRBV7-6 and TRBJ2-3, with D maybe TRBD2 (6 bases). CDR3 loop: CASSLRRGLTDTQYF. In nucleotides, the CDR3 is TGTGCCAGCAGCTTACGGCGGGGCCTCACAGATACGCAGTATTTT. Variable domain in full (rest from reference TRBV7-6 and TRBJ2-3): GAGVSQSPRYKVTKRGQDVALRCDPISGHVSLYWYRQALGQGPEFLTYFNYEAQQDKSGLPNDRFSAERPEGSISTLTIQRTEQRDSAMYRCASSLRRGLTDTQYFGPGTRLTVL.